The T cell receptor (beta chain) under discussion was sequenced for a study of T cells in Graves' hyperthyroidism and ophthalmopathy. V lost 2 bases, J lost 2 bases, and 9 bases lay in between. The CDR3 loop spans 14 amino acids. In germline, CDR1 is ENHRY, CDR2 SYGVKD. Ten or more counts support this clonotype. The investigators amplified TCR beta CDR3 regions from RNA transcripts. The study used the HTBI primer set for a first-round RT-PCR of the TCR CDR3. TCRdb redid the calling of the multiplex PCR reads with MiXCR, one entry per CDR3 protein. The data contain about 400,000 distinct CDR3 sequences, less than 20% of them singletons.

This receptor was taken from a woman aged 18-30 years with Graves' hyperthyroidism. The sample was blood. This chain links TRBV10-3 with TRBJ2-5; possibly TRBD1 or TRBD2 for D (5 bases each). The CDR3 DNA reads as TGTGCCATCAGTGAGGGGGACCAACAAGAGACCCAGTACTTC. This sequence encodes CAISEGDQQETQYF.